A single sample is the source of the 28 T cell receptor beta chains below, sequenced in a study of CD8+ T cells in alopecia areata. After isolation, RNA underwent reverse transcription to generate cDNA as the sequencing template. Profiled with immunoSEQ multiplex PCR; TCRdb holds only in-frame clones, not every one. The table lists 150,000 or so clones, around 50% of them singletons. Sequencing was performed on CD4+ T cells sorted from blood. These receptors all come from a human donor with alopecia areata.

The V call is TRBV6-1, the J call TRBJ2-7; D perhaps matches TRBD2 (6 bases). CDR3 length equals 14 residues. V was cut by 4 bases and J by 3 bases, with 13 bases left in between. Germline CDR1 and CDR2: MNHNS and SASEGT. The CDR3 coding sequence is TGTGCCAGCAGTGGAATCGAGGGAGGCTACGAGCAGTACTTC. It yields the protein CASSGIEGGYEQYF.

This clone was observed a few times. CDR3: CASSLALGVLEYGYTF. DNA for the CDR3: TGTGCCAGCAGCTTAGCACTCGGGGTCCTCGAATATGGCTACACCTTC. The chain is built from TRBV7-2 and TRBJ1-2; unclear D gene. Between the trimmed V and J ends, which lost 0 bases and 5 bases, there was a span of 16 bases. Per germline, CDR1 SGHTA and CDR2 FQGNSA. This CDR3 is built from 16 residues.

The chain is built from TRBV28 and TRBJ1-4; D unresolved. Germline CDR1 is MDHEN and CDR2 is SYDVKM. V was clipped by 7 bases and J by 6 bases, with 18 bases between them. The CDR3 covers 15 residues. DNA of the CDR3: TGTGCCAGCACTGCCCTCGCCGGAGCCTATGAAAAACTGTTTTTT. Translation gives CASTALAGAYEKLFF. Filled out from reference TRBV28 and TRBJ1-4, the complete variable domain reads DVKVTQSSRYLVKRTGEKVFLECVQDMDHENMFWYRQDPGLGLRLIYFSYDVKMKEKGDIPEGYSVSREKKERFSLILESASTNQTSMYLCASTALAGAYEKLFFGSGTQLSVL.

The chain joins TRBV11-2 to TRBJ2-7; the D call may be TRBD1 or TRBD2 (6 bases each). Trimming shortened V by 3 bases and J by 0 bases, and 12 bases separated the two germline ends. This CDR3 has 15 amino acids. The germline gives CDR1 SGHAT, CDR2 FQNNGV. The CDR3 sequence is CASSFRGLISYEQYF. The CDR3 DNA reads TGTGCCAGCAGCTTCAGGGGACTTATCTCCTACGAGCAGTACTTC.

This clone appeared a few times. The chain uses TRBV28 and TRBJ2-5; a weak D match, TRBD2 (6 bases). Trimming cost V 7 bases and J 4 bases, with 16 bases left between them. This CDR3 has 14 residues. Per germline, CDR1 MDHEN and CDR2 SYDVKM. CDR3 DNA: TGTGCCAGCACCCTAGGCGGGATAGGAGAGACCCAGTACTTC. It encodes CASTLGGIGETQYF.

This rearrangement joins TRBV6-1 to TRBJ1-1; a possible D gene is TRBD1 (6 bases). Germline lookup yields CDR1 MNHNS and CDR2 SASEGT. V lost 1 base and J lost 5, with 8 bases in between. This CDR3 comprises 13 residues. This CDR3 is CASSEGQVTEAFF. Here the CDR3 DNA reads TGTGCCAGCAGTGAAGGACAGGTTACTGAAGCTTTCTTT.

This clone was observed a few times. The chain employs TRBV7-9 and TRBJ2-1; 7 nucleotides line up with TRBD2. The V and J ends lost 5 bases and 3 bases, in that order; junction bases with no gene match: 7. CDR3 length: 15 residues. Germline V gene lookup returns CDR1 SEHNR and CDR2 FQNEAQ (reference sequence). The CDR3 DNA reads TGTGCCAGCAGCCCCCGGGCTAGCGGCTACAATGAGCAGTTCTTC. Its translation: CASSPRASGYNEQFF.

The V and J genes are TRBV13 and TRBJ2-3; perhaps TRBD2 as D (6 bases). This CDR3 comprises 14 residues. Between the trimmed V and J ends, which lost 6 bases and 5 bases, there was a span of 15 bases. The germline V gene has CDR1 PRHDT and CDR2 FYEKMQ (reference sequence). CDR3 residues: CASSLGGAGDTQYF. CDR3 coding DNA: TGTGCCAGCAGTCTGGGAGGCGCGGGAGATACGCAGTATTTT.

The chain is built from TRBV19 and TRBJ1-1, with D tentatively TRBD1 (6 bases). The CDR3 spans 14 residues. Germline lookup yields CDR1 LNHDA and CDR2 SQIVND (reference sequence). The V end lost 5 bases, the J end lost 6 bases, and 16 bases lay between the germline ends. The DNA of the CDR3 is TGTGCCAGTAGTTGGGACACGGGTTTTGCTGAAGCTTTCTTT. Encoded protein: CASSWDTGFAEAFF.

In its sample, this clone was seen a few times. The chain uses TRBV2 and TRBJ1-2; D ambiguous. V was shortened by 3 bases and J by 8 bases, with 13 bases between the two germline ends. The germline gives CDR1 SNHLY, CDR2 FYNNEI. The CDR3 extends over 13 amino acids. The CDR3 DNA sequence: TGTGCCAGCAGTGAGGATAAGGTTAGGGGCTACACCTTC. It yields the protein CASSEDKVRGYTF.

The V call is TRBV6-5, the J call TRBJ2-3, with 7 bases lining up with TRBD2. V lost 2 bases to trimming and J lost 1 base; unmatched junction nucleotides: 3. Germline lookup yields CDR1 MNHEY and CDR2 SVGAGI. The CDR3 length is 15 residues. CDR3 coding DNA: TGTGCCAGCAGTTACGGCGGGAGTCGCACAGATACGCAGTATTTT. It yields the protein CASSYGGSRTDTQYF.

The sample holds one count of this clone. J is TRBJ2-6 and V is TRBV6-1; D not certain. With 8 bases removed from V and 0 bases from J, the gap between germline ends came to 11 bases. Germline V lookup: CDR1 MNHNS, CDR2 SASEGT. The CDR3 covers 15 residues. The CDR3 sequence: CASFPGSSGANVLTF. As DNA, the CDR3 is TGTGCCAGCTTCCCGGGTTCCTCTGGGGCCAACGTCCTGACTTTC.

Concerning this clone: Germline and junction disagree at one end, which may indicate a read error. The chain couples TRBV7-7 to TRBJ2-5; 7 bases line up with TRBD2. Germline V gives CDR1 SSHAT, CDR2 FNYEAQ (reference sequence). The CDR3 runs to 14 residues. CDR3 nucleotide sequence: TGTGCTAGCAGCCCCGGACTAGTTGGGGAGACCCAGTACTTC. Its translation is CASSPGLVGETQYF.

The rearrangement uses TRBV30 and TRBJ2-1; D possibly corresponds to TRBD2 (5 bases). From germline, CDR1 is GTSNPN and CDR2 SVGIG (reference sequence). The CDR3 has 13 residues. V was cut by 1 base and J by 8 bases, with 12 bases left in between. The CDR3 region is CAWSELRVYEQFF. CDR3 DNA sequence: TGTGCCTGGAGTGAACTGAGGGTGTATGAGCAGTTCTTC.

This clone turned up a few times. The V and J genes are TRBV6-1 and TRBJ1-5, with TRBD1 as a possible D gene (5 bases). Trimming left V 6 bases short and J 3 bases short, with 18 bases between. This CDR3 comprises 16 residues. Germline values: CDR1 MNHNS, CDR2 SASEGT. The CDR3 here is CASREKRGNFNQPQHF. For the CDR3, the DNA is TGTGCCAGCAGGGAAAAGCGGGGGAACTTCAATCAGCCCCAGCATTTT.

This clone came up a few times. This chain joins TRBV7-2 and TRBJ2-3; D remains unclear. The CDR3 spans 16 residues. Germline assignment: CDR1 SGHTA and CDR2 FQGNSA. V lost 5 bases to trimming and J lost 0 bases, with 15 bases between them. CDR3 nucleotides: TGTGCCAGCAGCCCAAGACTGGCTGATAGCACAGATACGCAGTATTTT. Amino acids: CASSPRLADSTDTQYF. Variable domain in full (rest from reference TRBV7-2 and TRBJ2-3): GAGVSQSPSNKVTEKGKDVELRCDPISGHTALYWYRQSLGQGLEFLIYFQGNSAPDKSGLPSDRFSAERTGGSVSTLTIQRTQQEDSAVYLCASSPRLADSTDTQYFGPGTRLTVL.

This clone has a handful of counts. This rearrangement joins TRBV27 to TRBJ1-5; no definite D call. The CDR3 is 13 amino acids. Looked up from germline, CDR1 is MNHEY and CDR2 is SMNVEV (reference sequence). V was cut by 2 bases and J by 4 bases, with 6 bases left in between. For the CDR3, the DNA is TGTGCCAGCAGTTTAGCTCGGAATCAGCCCCAGCATTTT. It specifies CASSLARNQPQHF.

This clone was seen a handful of times. This sequence joins TRBV7-9 and TRBJ2-5; no clear D. CDR1 is SEHNR and CDR2 is FQNEAQ in the germline V gene (reference sequence). V was trimmed by 4 bases and J by 2 bases, leaving 2 bases between them. This CDR3 has 11 residues. For the CDR3, the DNA is TGTGCCAGCAGCTCTCAAGAGACCCAGTACTTC. It is translated as CASSSQETQYF.

This clone was detected a few times. This rearrangement joins TRBV9 to TRBJ2-7, with D tentatively TRBD2 (6 bases). The CDR3 length is 15 residues. Trimming shortened V by 1 base and J by 2 bases, and 13 bases separated the two germline ends. The germline V gene has CDR1 SGDLS and CDR2 YYNGEE. The CDR3 coding sequence is TGTGCCAGCAGCGTATCCGCAGGAGGGCCCTACGAGCAGTACTTC. Amino acids: CASSVSAGGPYEQYF.

V and J are TRBV30 and TRBJ1-1; no clear D gene. Germline lookup yields CDR1 GTSNPN and CDR2 SVGIG (reference sequence). The length of the CDR3 is 14 residues. Trimming removed 3 bases from V and 11 bases from J, with 22 bases in between. The CDR3 sequence: CAWSPVGSRFAAFF. The CDR3 nucleotides are TGTGCCTGGAGCCCCGTCGGCTCGCGCTTTGCGGCTTTCTTT.

This clone showed up just a few times. This chain joins TRBV10-3 and TRBJ2-1, with 11 bases identical to TRBD2. Germline CDR1 reads ENHRY; CDR2 reads SYGVKD. V shed 4 bases, J shed 7 bases, and the junction held 6 bases outside the gene matches. The CDR3 is 15 amino acids. The DNA for the CDR3 is TGTGCCATCAGTGCACTAGCGGGAGTGGGAAATGAGCAGTTCTTC. It translates to CAISALAGVGNEQFF.

J is TRBJ1-3 and V is TRBV6-1, with D unresolved. Germline V gives CDR1 MNHNS, CDR2 SASEGT. V lost 1 base and J lost 3, with 10 bases in between. The CDR3 length is 15 residues. CDR3 amino acids: CASSEGWGFGNTIYF. CDR3 coding DNA: TGTGCCAGCAGTGAAGGATGGGGATTTGGAAACACCATATATTTT.

The chain recombines TRBV30 with TRBJ2-1; D might be TRBD2 (6 bases). This CDR3 has 14 residues. Trimming shortened V by 3 bases and J by 0 bases, and 9 bases separated the two germline ends. Germline V CDR1 and CDR2: GTSNPN, SVGIG (reference sequence). This CDR3 is CAWSPGSSYNEQFF. The DNA of the CDR3 is TGTGCCTGGAGCCCCGGGAGCTCCTACAATGAGCAGTTCTTC.

The chain employs TRBV5-1 and TRBJ1-5; TRBD1 matches at 10 bases. The CDR3 is 14 amino acids. J lost 5 bases, V lost 4 bases, and 3 bases had no gene match. Germline V CDR1 and CDR2: SGHRS, YFSETQ. The CDR3 DNA reads TGCGCCAGCAGCCGAGGACAGGGGGATCAGCCCCAGCATTTT. Protein: CASSRGQGDQPQHF.

This chain joins TRBV5-1 and TRBJ1-1; unclear D gene. This CDR3 region has 14 residues. Per the germline V gene, CDR1 is SGHRS and CDR2 is YFSETQ. With 1 base removed from V and 1 base from J, the gap between germline ends came to 8 bases. The CDR3 nucleotides are TGCGCCAGCAGCTTGTTGTCGGAGAACACTGAAGCTTTCTTT. It codes for CASSLLSENTEAFF. The whole variable domain, remainder taken from reference TRBV5-1 and TRBJ1-1, is KAGVTQTPRYLIKTRGQQVTLSCSPISGHRSVSWYQQTPGQGLQFLFEYFSETQRNKGNFPGRFSGRQFSNSRSEMNVSTLELGDSALYLCASSLLSENTEAFFGQGTRLTVV.

This clone was observed a handful of times. V usage is TRBV7-2 and J usage is TRBJ2-7, with 9 bases that match TRBD1. The CDR3 runs to 13 residues. With 5 bases clipped from V and 5 bases from J, the junction kept 4 bases outside the gene matches. The germline V gene encodes CDR1 SGHTA and CDR2 FQGNSA. This CDR3 is CASSLWTGDEQYF. The CDR3 region has the DNA TGTGCCAGCAGCCTATGGACAGGGGACGAGCAGTACTTC.

The chain has TRBV12-2 and TRBJ2-1; TRBD2 was called by the table and not checked on the DNA. TRBV12-2 is described as a pseudogene. The CDR3 length is 15 residues. The CDR3 DNA follows: TGTGCAAGTCGCTTATTAGCTGACTCCTACAATGAGCAGTTCTTC. Its translation: CASRLLADSYNEQFF.

The V gene is TRBV9, the J gene TRBJ2-1; possible D gene TRBD2, 6 bases. V lost 3 bases and J lost 10, with 11 bases in between. Germline V gene lookup returns CDR1 SGDLS and CDR2 YYNGEE. The CDR3 sequence is 12 residues long. CDR3 residues: CASSARLEEQFF. As DNA, the CDR3 is TGTGCCAGCAGCGCCCGACTAGAGGAGCAGTTCTTC.